These 23 T cell receptor beta chains were sequenced from one sample in a study of cytomegalovirus exposure and HLA in healthy donors. Primers included in the PCR were 60 Vbeta and 13 Jbeta primers. Some clones are missing from TCRdb's copy, which holds only in-frame ones; the method was immunoSEQ multiplex PCR. Of 150,000 to 200,000 clones listed, 70% to 80% are singletons. The sample comprised PBMCs. These receptors came from a woman aged 25 to 39 in good health and CMV-seropositive.

This clone has just one count. The rearrangement links TRBV30 to TRBJ2-7; tentatively, D is TRBD1 (6 bases). The germline V gene has CDR1 GTSNPN and CDR2 SVGIG (reference sequence). The CDR3 is made up of 12 amino acids. Trimming took 7 bases from V and 2 from J, leaving 12 bases between them. The CDR3 reads CASLTGPYEQYF. CDR3 nucleotide sequence: TGTGCCTCCTTGACAGGACCCTACGAGCAGTACTTC.

The chain employs TRBV19 and TRBJ2-7; 7 nucleotides align to TRBD1. The V gene end was trimmed by 3 bases and the J gene end by 5 bases; junction bases not matched to a gene: 10. Germline-derived CDR1 and CDR2 are LNHDA and SQIVND (reference sequence). The CDR3 is 15 amino acids. CDR3 loop: CASSISQRQGDEQYF. In DNA, the CDR3 is TGTGCCAGTAGTATCAGCCAAAGACAGGGCGACGAGCAGTACTTC.

The rearrangement joins TRBV6-5 to TRBJ2-6, with D possibly TRBD1 on 6 matching bases. Germline V gives CDR1 MNHEY, CDR2 SVGAGI. V lost 4 bases and J 1 base, leaving 11 bases between the germline ends. This CDR3 contains 16 residues. CDR3 sequence (DNA): TGTGCCAGCAGTTTCTCCGGACAGTCTGGGGCCAACGTCCTGACTTTC. This gives the protein CASSFSGQSGANVLTF.

The chain employs TRBV7-9 and TRBJ1-1; 8 bases agree with TRBD1. V dropped 4 bases and J dropped 0; count of bases not matched to a gene: 10. The CDR3 extends over 17 amino acids. In germline, CDR1 is SEHNR, CDR2 FQNEAQ (reference sequence). In nucleotides, the CDR3 is TGTGCCAGCAGCTCCAACCGACAGGGGTCCATGAACACTGAAGCTTTCTTT. Amino acid sequence: CASSSNRQGSMNTEAFF.

J is TRBJ2-2 and V is TRBV27; 11 positions match TRBD1. The V gene's germline CDR1 is MNHEY and CDR2 SMNVEV (reference sequence). After removal of 6 bases from V and 7 bases from J, the junction contained 10 bases not matched to a gene. The CDR3 loop spans 16 amino acids. The CDR3 DNA reads TGTGCCAGCAGCCGAGCCGGGACAGGGGGTCGCGGGGAGCTGTTTTTT. Translating gives CASSRAGTGGRGELFF.

The chain recombines TRBV15 with TRBJ2-3, with D possibly TRBD2 on 6 matching bases. Germline V CDR1 and CDR2: LNHNV, YYDKDF (reference sequence). V was pared by 3 bases and J by 4 bases, with 14 bases between. This CDR3 spans 15 amino acids. The CDR3 reads CATSRAGRGSDTQYF. The CDR3 nucleotides are TGTGCCACCAGCAGGGCGGGACGAGGGTCAGATACGCAGTATTTT.

This rearrangement joins TRBV28 to TRBJ1-2; D might be TRBD1 (5 bases). Germline V gives CDR1 MDHEN, CDR2 SYDVKM. V lost 3 bases, J lost 3 bases, and 14 bases lay in between. This CDR3 is 15 amino acids long. The CDR3 sequence is CASSFSSGAYYGYTF. The CDR3 DNA reads as TGTGCCAGCAGTTTTTCGAGTGGGGCATACTATGGCTACACCTTC.

The gene calls are TRBV18 and TRBJ2-3; 10 bases match TRBD2. V shed 3 bases, J shed 0 bases, and the junction held 3 bases outside the gene matches. Germline V gene sequence: CDR1 KGHSH, CDR2 LQKENI. This CDR3 has 16 amino acids. CDR3 DNA: TGTGCCAGCTCACCTATAGCGGGAGGAAGCACAGATACGCAGTATTTT. This translates into CASSPIAGGSTDTQYF.

This clone has only one observation. The chain couples TRBV6-5 to TRBJ2-7, with TRBD2 identical over 8 bases. V dropped 4 bases and J dropped 7; count of bases not matched to a gene: 0. The germline gives CDR1 MNHEY, CDR2 SVGAGI. The CDR3 is 11 residues long. DNA for the CDR3: TGTGCCAGCAGTTCGGGAGGGGAGCAGTACTTC. Amino acid sequence: CASSSGGEQYF.

The chain joins TRBV4-3 to TRBJ2-7, with 9 nucleotides matching TRBD2. Trimming took 3 bases from V and 0 from J; bases not matched to a gene: 6. The CDR3 length is 16 residues. Germline loops: CDR1 LGHNA, CDR2 YSLEER. Written as DNA, the CDR3 is TGCGCCAGCAGCCAGCAACCTAGCGGGAACTCCTACGAGCAGTACTTC. Translating it yields CASSQQPSGNSYEQYF.

This rearrangement joins TRBV27 to TRBJ2-3; D is perhaps TRBD2 (6 bases). Germline values: CDR1 MNHEY, CDR2 SMNVEV (reference sequence). Trimming pared 3 bases from V and 2 bases from J, leaving 12 bases between. The CDR3 has 15 residues. DNA for the CDR3: TGTGCCAGCAGTTTCATAGGGGAGGACACAGATACGCAGTATTTT. It encodes CASSFIGEDTDTQYF.

As to this clone: At one boundary the junction diverges from the germline segment, which might be a read error. The sample has other DNA sequences that encode this CDR3 too. The chain links TRBV30 to TRBJ1-6; possibly TRBD1 for D (6 bases). CDR1 is GTSNPN, CDR2 SVGIG, per germline (reference sequence). The CDR3 is 15 residues long. The CDR3 coding sequence is TGCGCCTGGAGTATAGACAGGACTGGATGGTCACCCCTCCACTTT. It translates to CAWSIDRTGWSPLHF.

The CDR3 sequence: CASSLGNSQETQYF. Here the CDR3 DNA reads TGCGCCAGCAGCTTGGGCAACTCACAAGAGACCCAGTACTTC. V is TRBV5-1 and J is TRBJ2-5; no clear D gene. This CDR3 has 14 amino acids. Trimming cost V 0 bases and J 2 bases, with 8 bases left between them. Germline CDR1 and CDR2: SGHRS and YFSETQ.

The V gene is TRBV19, the J gene TRBJ2-5; D may be TRBD2 (6 bases). Germline CDR1 LNHDA, CDR2 SQIVND (reference sequence). V lost 3 bases, J lost 5 bases, and 13 bases lay in between. This CDR3 spans 14 amino acids. This CDR3 is CASSMGGLWETQYF. CDR3 DNA: TGTGCCAGTAGTATGGGGGGTTTGTGGGAGACCCAGTACTTC. The entire variable domain, with the rest obtained from reference TRBV19 and TRBJ2-5, is as follows: DGGITQSPKYLFRKEGQNVTLSCEQNLNHDAMYWYRQDPGQGLRLIYYSQIVNDFQKGDIAEGYSVSREKKESFPLTVTSAQKNPTAFYLCASSMGGLWETQYFGPGTRLLVL.

This clone has more than one count but fewer than ten. The genes are TRBV5-1 and TRBJ2-2, with TRBD1 as a possible D gene (6 bases). V lost 0 bases to trimming and J lost 4 bases, with 13 bases between them. Looked up from germline, CDR1 is SGHRS and CDR2 is YFSETQ. The CDR3 runs 16 residues. The CDR3 DNA reads as TGCGCCAGCAGCTTGGTCGTGGGGGCGCGCACCGGGGAGCTGTTTTTT. Its protein is CASSLVVGARTGELFF.

This clone was seen a handful of times. The CDR3 DNA reads TGCAGCGTTCTAGCGGGGGGGGAGACCCAGTACTTC. This sequence encodes CSVLAGGETQYF. The chain combines TRBV29-1 with TRBJ2-5; 12 bases map to TRBD2. J gave up 5 bases and V 5 bases, and 0 bases lay outside the gene matches. This CDR3 has 12 residues. Germline loops: CDR1 SQVTM, CDR2 ANQGSEA.

This clone was counted a single time. This sequence joins TRBV9 and TRBJ2-7; D might be TRBD1 (6 bases). Trimming took off 4 bases at V and 1 base at J, with 15 bases between the two ends. CDR3 length equals 15 residues. CDR1 and CDR2 from the germline V gene are SGDLS and YYNGEE. CDR3 loop: CASSRGRGTSYEQYF. The CDR3 DNA follows: TGTGCCAGCAGCAGGGGGAGAGGTACTTCCTACGAGCAGTACTTC. Looking up the rest from reference TRBV9 and TRBJ2-7 gives the full variable domain: DSGVTQTPKHLITATGQRVTLRCSPRSGDLSVYWYQQSLDQGLQFLIQYYNGEERAKGNILERFSAQQFPDLHSELNLSSLELGDSALYFCASSRGRGTSYEQYFGPGTRLTVT.

The chain employs TRBV6-1 and TRBJ1-5, with 7 nucleotides matching TRBD1. With V trimmed by 2 bases and J by 3 bases, 7 bases remained unmatched. Germline assignment: CDR1 MNHNS and CDR2 SASEGT. CDR3 length: 16 residues. The CDR3 DNA reads as TGTGCCAGCAGTGAACAACTGGGACAGCTCAATCAGCCCCAGCATTTT. Its protein is CASSEQLGQLNQPQHF.

The V call is TRBV7-2, the J call TRBJ1-5; D not resolved. V gave up 8 bases and J gave up 7 bases, with 12 bases separating them. This CDR3 spans 12 amino acids. Germline CDR1 and CDR2: SGHTA and FQGNSA. The CDR3: CASAIMGQPQHF. Here the CDR3 DNA reads TGTGCCAGCGCTATAATGGGCCAGCCCCAGCATTTT.

The J gene is TRBJ1-5, the V gene TRBV7-8; a possible D gene is TRBD1 (5 bases). Germline-derived CDR1 and CDR2 are SGHVS and FQNEAQ. The V end was cut by 1 base, the J end by 4 bases, with 8 bases between. CDR3 length: 14 amino acids. The CDR3 sequence is CASSLVRGNQPQHF. CDR3 bases: TGTGCCAGCAGCTTAGTTAGGGGAAATCAGCCCCAGCATTTT.

This chain uses TRBV9 with TRBJ1-2, with D maybe TRBD1 (6 bases). V was pared by 3 bases and J by 8 bases, with 23 bases between. The CDR3 is 16 residues long. Germline loops: CDR1 SGDLS, CDR2 YYNGEE. The CDR3 DNA is TGTGCCAGCAGCGGGACGTGGGGGGGCGTGCCCTGGGGCTACACCTTC. Its protein is CASSGTWGGVPWGYTF.

This clone was counted between two and nine times. The chain has TRBV10-2 and TRBJ1-1, with 8 nucleotides matching TRBD1. V was pared by 4 bases and J by 1 base, with 5 bases of the junction left unmatched. This CDR3 comprises 15 residues. From germline, CDR1 is WSHSY and CDR2 SAAADI. CDR3 residues: CASSGAGQGNTEAFF. The CDR3 DNA is TGCGCCAGCAGTGGGGCCGGACAGGGGAACACTGAAGCTTTCTTT.

The rearrangement links TRBV7-6 to TRBJ1-1, with D maybe TRBD1 (5 bases). CDR3 length: 14 residues. Trimming left V 5 bases short and J 1 base short, with 11 bases between. In germline, CDR1 is SGHVS, CDR2 FNYEAQ. The CDR3: CASSPGRSNTEAFF. DNA of the CDR3: TGTGCCAGCAGCCCAGGGAGGTCGAACACTGAAGCTTTCTTT.